Presented here are 9 T cell receptor beta chains from one specimen sequenced in a study of long-term antiretroviral therapy in people with HIV. With survey level as its setting, the immunoSEQ assay was v3.0. Repertoires were generated with immunoSEQ multiplex PCR, while TCRdb's copy carries only in-frame clones and drops some. The data contain 9,500 to 15,000 clones, 82% of them seen just once; the ten biggest clones take up roughly 18%. The starting material was unsorted PBMCs, obtained 8 to 8.5 years after starting antiretroviral therapy. Receptors originate from a man aged 45 to 65 with HIV.

The sample holds a few counts of this clone. V gene TRBV11-2 combines with J gene TRBJ2-5; 7 bases match TRBD2. Germline loops: CDR1 SGHAT, CDR2 FQNNGV. The CDR3 consists of 13 residues. The junction had 3 bases not matched to a gene; V was cut back by 3 bases and J by 5 bases. This CDR3 is CASSFYSGETQYF. The CDR3 DNA is TGTGCCAGCAGCTTCTATAGCGGGGAGACCCAGTACTTC.

This clone was seen a few times. The V gene is TRBV28, the J gene TRBJ1-1; D remains ambiguous. The CDR3 contains 13 residues. The germline V gene has CDR1 MDHEN and CDR2 SYDVKM. Trimming cost V 2 bases and J 6 bases, with 10 bases left between them. CDR3: CASSLGSFAEAFF. Here the CDR3 DNA reads TGTGCCAGCAGTTTAGGCTCTTTTGCTGAAGCTTTCTTT. The full variable domain, with the rest looked up from reference TRBV28 and TRBJ1-1, is DVKVTQSSRYLVKRTGEKVFLECVQDMDHENMFWYRQDPGLGLRLIYFSYDVKMKEKGDIPEGYSVSREKKERFSLILESASTNQTSMYLCASSLGSFAEAFFGQGTRLTVV.

This chain uses TRBV5-6 with TRBJ1-3, with D tentatively TRBD1 (6 bases). CDR3 length: 15 amino acids. Germline CDR1 SGHDT, CDR2 YYEEEE. The V gene lost 4 bases and the J gene lost 0 bases, with 11 bases spanning the gap. The CDR3 region has the DNA TGTGCCAGCAGCACAGGGTTCAGCTCTGGAAACACCATATATTTT. This translates into CASSTGFSSGNTIYF.

The V call is TRBV4-1, the J call TRBJ2-7, with a possible D match to TRBD1 (7 bases). The germline CDR1 and CDR2 sequences are MGHRA and YSYEKL. This CDR3 contains 13 residues. Deletions cut 2 bases from V and 4 bases from J, with 9 bases between. For the CDR3, the DNA is TGCGCCAGCAGCCAATCAGGGGGGTACGAGCAGTACTTC. Translating gives CASSQSGGYEQYF.

The genes are TRBV6-1 and TRBJ1-3; 8 bases align to TRBD1. Per the germline V gene, CDR1 is MNHNS and CDR2 is SASEGT. The CDR3 contains 14 residues. The J segment lost 4 bases and the V segment lost 7 bases, leaving 6 bases of the junction unmatched. The CDR3 DNA reads as TGTGCCAGCATCGGGACAGGTTCAGGAAACACCATATATTTT. Translating it yields CASIGTGSGNTIYF.

This chain joins TRBV30 and TRBJ2-1; 8 bases match TRBD2. The V gene end was trimmed by 0 bases and the J gene end by 0 bases; junction bases not matched to a gene: 7. This CDR3 region has 17 residues. Germline values: CDR1 GTSNPN, CDR2 SVGIG (reference sequence). The CDR3 sequence is CAWSVLGAGDSYNEQFF. The CDR3 DNA is TGTGCCTGGAGTGTACTTGGAGCGGGGGACTCCTACAATGAGCAGTTCTTC.

V and J are TRBV5-4 and TRBJ2-1, with 9 positions matching TRBD2. This CDR3 is 14 amino acids long. The V and J ends lost 7 bases and 7 bases, in that order; junction bases with no gene match: 9. Per germline, CDR1 SGHNT and CDR2 YYREEE (reference sequence). CDR3 bases: TGTGCCAGCTCCGGCGGGGGGGCCATAAATGAGCAGTTCTTC. This codes for CASSGGGAINEQFF.

The genes are TRBV19 and TRBJ1-1; D is possibly TRBD1 (6 bases). CDR3 length: 14 residues. Germline V lookup: CDR1 LNHDA, CDR2 SQIVND (reference sequence). Trimming pared 6 bases from V and 0 bases from J, leaving 11 bases between. CDR3: CASRGDRLNTEAFF. CDR3 bases: TGTGCCAGTAGGGGAGACAGGTTGAACACTGAAGCTTTCTTT.

The chain uses TRBV27 and TRBJ2-1, with D hard to call. This CDR3 is built from 13 residues. Trimming shortened V by 4 bases and J by 4 bases, and 8 bases separated the two germline ends. The germline CDR1 and CDR2 sequences are MNHEY and SMNVEV (reference sequence). This CDR3 is CASSYRTYNEQFF. The CDR3 DNA is TGTGCCAGCAGTTATCGGACGTACAATGAGCAGTTCTTC.